The entry below gives a single T cell receptor beta chain sequence along with its context. This clonotype was recorded at least ten times. What this receptor recognizes is not known. The sample holds no much larger clone one base away, and base qualities are not on file. Per the germline V gene, MDHEN is the CDR1 and SYDVKM is the CDR2. Trimming removed 4 bases from V and 0 bases from J; the gene matches leave 8 bases unexplained. From its cysteine to its phenylalanine, the CDR3 spans 16 amino acids. This entry keeps only the CDR3 DNA: 48 bases, framed from base 1. Lymph node samples were obtained from the axillary draining lymph nodes of breast cancer patients. TCRdb lists the instrument as Illumina HiSeq 2000. Multiplex PCR amplification was used to generate the TCR beta chain libraries. The amplified TCR beta chain products were analyzed by high-throughput sequencing. TCRdb reran the public reads through fastp at Q25 and MiXCR, keeping productive beta chains. For every CDR3 protein sequence, its rows merge into one entry that carries the most common genes and DNA. In all, the sample holds approximately 130,000 distinct CDR3 sequences, and approximately 21% of those were seen once. Roughly 2.2% of the sample belongs to the ten largest clones.

This specimen comes from a study of breast tumors, draining lymph nodes, adjacent tissues (dated by TCRdb to 2016 to 2017). For the study in its entirety: TCR beta repertoires were compared across tumor, adjacent nontumor tissue and axillary lymph nodes obtained from breast cancer patients. The study was designed to assess the relationships and possible T-cell exchange between tumor, surrounding tissue and draining lymph node repertoires in human breast cancer. Paper-wide results and their limitations: Tumor and nontumor tissue repertoires were found to be significantly more similar in luminal-like than in basal-like breast cancer. A scenario in which most tumor T cells derive from the lymph node and then expand within tumor tissue was judged to be consistent with the data. The study presented the conclusion that tumor T cells originate in lymph nodes as consistent with a hypothesis, not as something directly demonstrated. Tumor T-cell repertoires showed less diversity than lymph node repertoires and more diversity than nontumor tissue repertoires, and tumor T-cell repertoires showed preferential V and J gene usage.

The chain uses TRBV28 and TRBJ2-7; 8 of the junction bases match TRBD2. This TCR derives from a female donor with breast cancer. Some clones in this sample may be carry-over from other donors' samples. The sample taken for sequencing was axillary lymph node tissue. The nucleotide sequence reads as follows: TGTGCCAGCAGTTATGGGGTGGCGGGAGGCTCCTACGAGCAGTACTTC. This is translated as CASSYGVAGGSYEQYF.